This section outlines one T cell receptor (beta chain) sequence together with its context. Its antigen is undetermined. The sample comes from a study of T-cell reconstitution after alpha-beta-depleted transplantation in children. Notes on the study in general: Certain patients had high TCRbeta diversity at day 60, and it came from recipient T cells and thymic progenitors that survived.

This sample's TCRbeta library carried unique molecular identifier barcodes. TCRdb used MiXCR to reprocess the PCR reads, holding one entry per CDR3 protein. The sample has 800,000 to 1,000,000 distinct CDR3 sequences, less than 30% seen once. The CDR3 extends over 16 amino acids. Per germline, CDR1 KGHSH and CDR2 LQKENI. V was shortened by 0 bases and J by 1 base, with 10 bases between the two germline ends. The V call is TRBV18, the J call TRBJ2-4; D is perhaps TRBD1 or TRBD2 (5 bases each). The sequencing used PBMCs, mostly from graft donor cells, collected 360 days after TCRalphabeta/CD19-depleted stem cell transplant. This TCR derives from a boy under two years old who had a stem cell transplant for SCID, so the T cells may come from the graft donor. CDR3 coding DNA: TGTGCCAGCTCACCACCCGTGGGGGTTGCCAAAAACATTCAGTACTTC. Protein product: CASSPPVGVAKNIQYF.